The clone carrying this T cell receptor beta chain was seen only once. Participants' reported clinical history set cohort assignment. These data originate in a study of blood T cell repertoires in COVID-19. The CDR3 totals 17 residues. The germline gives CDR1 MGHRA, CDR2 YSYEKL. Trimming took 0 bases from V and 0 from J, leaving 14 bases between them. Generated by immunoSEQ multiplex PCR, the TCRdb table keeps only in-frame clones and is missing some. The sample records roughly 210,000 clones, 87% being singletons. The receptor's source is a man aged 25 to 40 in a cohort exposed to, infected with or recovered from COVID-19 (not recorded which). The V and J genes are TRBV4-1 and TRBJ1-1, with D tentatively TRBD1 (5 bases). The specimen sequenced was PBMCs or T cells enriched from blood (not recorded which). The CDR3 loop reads CASSQDRGGPMNTEAFF. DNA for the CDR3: TGCGCCAGCAGCCAAGATCGGGGGGGACCGATGAACACTGAAGCTTTCTTT.